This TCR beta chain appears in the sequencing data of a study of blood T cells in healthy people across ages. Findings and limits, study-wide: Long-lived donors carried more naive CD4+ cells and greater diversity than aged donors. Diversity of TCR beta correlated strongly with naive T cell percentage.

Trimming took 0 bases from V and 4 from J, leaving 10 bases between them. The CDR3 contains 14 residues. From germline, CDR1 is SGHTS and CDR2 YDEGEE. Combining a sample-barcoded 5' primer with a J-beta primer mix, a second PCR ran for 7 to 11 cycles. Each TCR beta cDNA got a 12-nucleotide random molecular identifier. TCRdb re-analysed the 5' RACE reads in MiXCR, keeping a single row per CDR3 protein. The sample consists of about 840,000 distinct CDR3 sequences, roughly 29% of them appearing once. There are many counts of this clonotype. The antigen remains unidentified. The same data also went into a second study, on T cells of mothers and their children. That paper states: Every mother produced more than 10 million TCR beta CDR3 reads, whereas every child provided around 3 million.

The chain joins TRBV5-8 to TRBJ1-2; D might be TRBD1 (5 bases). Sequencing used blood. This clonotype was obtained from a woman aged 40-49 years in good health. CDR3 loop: CASSLEGLTYGYTF. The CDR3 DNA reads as TGTGCCAGCAGCTTGGAGGGGCTGACCTATGGCTACACCTTC.